Listed here are 29 T cell receptor beta chains from one sample, sequenced in a study of CD8 T cells in ankylosing spondylitis (dated by TCRdb to about 2017). Libraries were built with 5' RACE. TCRdb shows the sequencer as Illumina HiSeq 2500. TCRdb handled the public reads itself, with Q25 trimming in fastp and clone calling in MiXCR, and kept productive beta chains. Identical CDR3 proteins give one entry, which carries the most common genes and DNA. The sample table contains approximately 150,000 distinct CDR3 sequences; only one count was recorded for more than 40% of them. The top ten clonotypes cover 12% to 15% of the sample. What was sequenced was synovial fluid, either unsorted or a sorted T cell fraction (not recorded which). The receptor source for this set is a male donor with ankylosing spondylitis.

The rearrangement uses TRBV28 and TRBJ1-5, with D unclear. Looked up from germline, CDR1 is MDHEN and CDR2 is SYDVKM. V dropped 6 bases and J dropped 10 bases, with 25 bases sitting between them. The CDR3 has 16 amino acids. CDR3: CASRETSPPYIVPQHF. The CDR3 DNA sequence: TGTGCCAGCAGGGAGACCTCCCCTCCATACATCGTCCCCCAGCATTTT.

V and J are TRBV20-1 and TRBJ1-1; D uncertain. Per germline, CDR1 DFQATT and CDR2 SNEGSKA (reference sequence). This CDR3 has 12 amino acids. Trimming left V 2 bases short and J 6 bases short, with 10 bases between. CDR3 sequence: CSARIYSPEAFF. The CDR3 DNA reads as TGCAGTGCTAGAATCTACAGCCCTGAAGCTTTCTTT.

V and J are TRBV28 and TRBJ1-5; D might be TRBD1 (5 bases). The CDR3 is 14 amino acids. CDR1 is MDHEN and CDR2 is SYDVKM in the germline V gene. Trimming cost V 6 bases and J 7 bases, with 16 bases left between them. CDR3 protein: CASSLGLFKQPQHF. The CDR3, as DNA: TGTGCCAGCAGCCTGGGACTTTTTAAACAGCCCCAGCATTTT.

The genes are TRBV12-3 or TRBV12-4 and TRBJ2-1; D remains ambiguous. With 3 bases removed from V and 4 bases from J, the gap between germline ends came to 10 bases. This CDR3 region has 14 residues. Written as DNA, the CDR3 is TGTGCCAGCAGTTTCGCGTCGGGTTACAATGAGCAGTTCTTC. Amino acid sequence: CASSFASGYNEQFF.

The chain employs TRBV20-1 and TRBJ2-1; 10 nucleotides agree with TRBD2. The CDR3 runs 18 residues. The junction had 13 bases not matched to a gene; V was cut back by 5 bases and J by 0 bases. Germline V lookup: CDR1 DFQATT, CDR2 SNEGSKA (reference sequence). The CDR3 sequence: CSASPLAGVTPSYNEQFF. The CDR3 DNA reads TGCAGTGCTTCCCCCCTAGCGGGAGTCACACCCTCCTACAATGAGCAGTTCTTC.

The gene calls are TRBV28 and TRBJ2-2, with 7 bases fitting TRBD1. This CDR3 is 17 amino acids long. With V trimmed by 5 bases and J by 6 bases, 15 bases remained unmatched. Germline-derived CDR1 and CDR2 are MDHEN and SYDVKM. The CDR3 bases are TGTGCCAGCAGTCCGAGACAGGGCCCACTTGGCCCCGGGGAGCTGTTTTTT. Translating it yields CASSPRQGPLGPGELFF. The full variable domain, in which reference TRBV28 and TRBJ2-2 provide the parts outside the CDR3, is DVKVTQSSRYLVKRTGEKVFLECVQDMDHENMFWYRQDPGLGLRLIYFSYDVKMKEKGDIPEGYSVSREKKERFSLILESASTNQTSMYLCASSPRQGPLGPGELFFGEGSRLTVL.

This clonotype was observed once. The chain employs TRBV7-2 and TRBJ2-1, with D unresolved. Germline values: CDR1 SGHTA, CDR2 FQGNSA. This CDR3 region has 12 residues. Between the trimmed V and J ends, which lost 4 bases and 12 bases, there was a span of 13 bases. The CDR3 loop is CASSSLADRQFF. The CDR3 region has the DNA TGTGCCAGCAGCTCCCTGGCGGACCGGCAGTTCTTC.

The rearrangement uses TRBV29-1 and TRBJ2-2; 7 bases line up with TRBD2. The CDR3 totals 13 residues. Losses at the gene ends were 6 bases for V and 4 bases for J; bases not matched to a gene: 5. The germline CDR1 and CDR2 sequences are SQVTM and ANQGSEA. Here the CDR3 DNA reads TGCAGCGTGGCGCCGGGGGGCACCGGGGAGCTGTTTTTT. This translates into CSVAPGGTGELFF.

The chain recombines TRBV2 with TRBJ2-1, with D perhaps given as TRBD1 or TRBD2 (5 bases each). Germline V gives CDR1 SNHLY, CDR2 FYNNEI. The V end lost 8 bases, the J end lost 5 bases, and 16 bases lay between the germline ends. This CDR3 spans 14 amino acids. The CDR3 region has the DNA TGTGCCAGCGAGCGTGGGGACCAGCACAATGAGCAGTTCTTC. It codes for CASERGDQHNEQFF. Looking up the rest from reference TRBV2 and TRBJ2-1 gives the full variable domain: EPEVTQTPSHQVTQMGQEVILRCVPISNHLYFYWYRQILGQKVEFLVSFYNNEISEKSEIFDDQFSVERPDGSNFTLKIRSTKLEDSAMYFCASERGDQHNEQFFGPGTRLTVL.

The rearrangement links TRBV25-1 to TRBJ2-3; the D call may be TRBD1 or TRBD2 (5 bases each). The CDR3 has 14 residues. The V end was cut by 4 bases, the J end by 4 bases, with 12 bases between. Germline CDR1 MGHDK, CDR2 SYGVNS. The CDR3 is CASSGARESDTQYF. The CDR3 DNA reads as TGTGCCAGCAGTGGGGCCAGGGAGTCAGATACGCAGTATTTT.

The rearrangement links TRBV12-3 or TRBV12-4 to TRBJ2-7; TRBD1 is a possible D gene (6 bases). This CDR3 spans 13 amino acids. V lost 6 bases and J lost 1, with 10 bases in between. The DNA for the CDR3 is TGTGCCAGCAGGCCAGGGGAGTCCTACGAGCAGTACTTC. Amino acids: CASRPGESYEQYF.

The J gene is TRBJ1-1, the V gene TRBV20-1; D not resolved. Germline CDR1 reads DFQATT; CDR2 reads SNEGSKA (reference sequence). CDR3 length: 17 amino acids. Trimming left V 5 bases short and J 3 bases short, with 25 bases between. The CDR3 DNA reads TGCAGTGCTCTACCTCTGGGCGCCCAAGTCAGTGACACTGAAGCTTTCTTT. Encoded protein: CSALPLGAQVSDTEAFF.

This clonotype was seen a handful of times. The J gene is TRBJ2-7, the V gene TRBV12-3 or TRBV12-4; no clear D gene. Trimming took 3 bases from V and 6 from J, leaving 6 bases between them. CDR3 size: 11 residues. The CDR3 nucleotides read TGTGCCAGCAGTTTGGGCACCGAGCAGTACTTC. Encoded protein: CASSLGTEQYF.

This rearrangement joins TRBV5-6 to TRBJ2-7, with 7 bases fitting TRBD1. After removal of 4 bases from V and 0 bases from J, the junction contained 10 bases not matched to a gene. Per germline, CDR1 SGHDT and CDR2 YYEEEE. The CDR3 spans 16 residues. CDR3 coding DNA: TGTGCCAGCAGCGCTATTTCCGGGACAGCCTCCTACGAGCAGTACTTC. It specifies CASSAISGTASYEQYF.

The chain joins TRBV5-1 to TRBJ2-7; D is uncertain. Germline CDR1 and CDR2: SGHRS and YFSETQ. CDR3 length: 13 amino acids. Trimming stripped 0 bases from V and 3 bases from J, with 7 bases between. As DNA, the CDR3 is TGCGCCAGCAGCTTGGGGATAGGCTACGAGCAGTACTTC. This gives the protein CASSLGIGYEQYF.

The chain combines TRBV6-1 with TRBJ2-3, with 7 nucleotides matching TRBD2. Unmatched junction bases numbered 8, after V lost 3 bases and J lost 2 bases. There are 16 residues in the CDR3. Germline CDR1 reads MNHNS; CDR2 reads SASEGT. The CDR3, as DNA: TGTGCCAGCAGTGAGAGACTAGCCCATCCCACAGATACGCAGTATTTT. It encodes CASSERLAHPTDTQYF.

This clonotype has a single count. This rearrangement joins TRBV20-1 to TRBJ1-2; D may be TRBD1 (5 bases). The CDR3 consists of 13 residues. The ends were cut back, 3 bases at V and 1 base at J, with 9 bases in the middle. Germline CDR1 reads DFQATT; CDR2 reads SNEGSKA (reference sequence). The CDR3 DNA is TGCAGTGCTAGGGGGGGGGATAACTATGGCTACACCTTC. This sequence encodes CSARGGDNYGYTF.

This clonotype came up a few times. The rearrangement uses TRBV27 and TRBJ2-3; D is unresolved. This CDR3 is built from 13 residues. Between the trimmed V and J ends, which lost 3 bases and 1 base, there was a span of 5 bases. Germline lookup yields CDR1 MNHEY and CDR2 SMNVEV (reference sequence). The CDR3, as DNA: TGTGCCAGCAGTTTTTACGGCACAGATACGCAGTATTTT. Protein product: CASSFYGTDTQYF.

The chain combines TRBV7-3 with TRBJ2-1; TRBD2 matches at 7 bases. V gave up 0 bases and J gave up 8 bases; unmatched junction bases: 7. Germline CDR1 is SGHTA and CDR2 is FQGTGA. The CDR3 totals 15 residues. The CDR3 region has the DNA TGTGCCAGCAGCTTAACAGGGGAGGGCACGGATGAGCAGTTCTTC. Encoded protein: CASSLTGEGTDEQFF.

This clonotype was detected only a few times. J is TRBJ2-2 and V is TRBV15; either TRBD1 or TRBD2 may fit D (5 bases each). Per the germline V gene, CDR1 is LNHNV and CDR2 is YYDKDF (reference sequence). The CDR3 length is 14 residues. Trimming took off 0 bases at V and 6 bases at J, with 8 bases between the two ends. The CDR3 protein is CATSREGRAGELFF. The DNA for the CDR3 is TGTGCCACCAGCAGAGAGGGACGAGCCGGGGAGCTGTTTTTT. Based on the CDR3 plus reference TRBV15 and TRBJ2-2, the full variable domain is DAMVIQNPRYQVTQFGKPVTLSCSQTLNHNVMYWYQQKSSQAPKLLFHYYDKDFNNEADTPDNFQSRRPNTSFCFLDIRSPGLGDTAMYLCATSREGRAGELFFGEGSRLTVL.

This clonotype has only one observation. V gene TRBV6-2 or TRBV6-3 combines with J gene TRBJ2-7, with 7 bases that match TRBD1. Germline assignment: CDR1 MNHEY and CDR2 SVGEGT. The CDR3 is made up of 14 amino acids. V shed 2 bases, J shed 3 bases, and the junction held 4 bases outside the gene matches. This CDR3 is CASSYPGQIYEQYF. The CDR3 DNA follows: TGTGCCAGCAGTTACCCGGGACAGATCTACGAGCAGTACTTC.

This clonotype was detected a few times. The gene calls are TRBV5-5 and TRBJ2-2; D is possibly TRBD2 (6 bases). CDR1 and CDR2 (germline): SGHKS, YYEKEE (reference sequence). There are 16 residues in the CDR3. V was shortened by 3 bases and J by 5 bases, with 17 bases between the two germline ends. The CDR3 is CASSWPPGVRTGELFF. In DNA, the CDR3 is TGTGCCAGCAGCTGGCCACCGGGAGTCAGGACCGGGGAGCTGTTTTTT.

This clonotype was seen only a few times. The chain recombines TRBV29-1 with TRBJ1-1, with 7 nucleotides matching TRBD1. Germline CDR1 is SQVTM and CDR2 is ANQGSEA. CDR3 length equals 13 residues. J was trimmed by 1 base and V by 8 bases; bases with no gene match: 7. CDR3 DNA: TGCAGCATCGGGGACAGAGGGAACACTGAAGCTTTCTTT. Amino acid sequence: CSIGDRGNTEAFF.

The chain recombines TRBV7-9 with TRBJ2-1; tentatively, D is TRBD1 or TRBD2 (6 bases each). The CDR3 spans 16 residues. Trimming left V 4 bases short and J 4 bases short, with 17 bases between. Germline V lookup: CDR1 SEHNR, CDR2 FQNEAQ (reference sequence). CDR3 DNA: TGTGCCAGCAGCTCCATAAGGGGGGATCGATACAATGAGCAGTTCTTC. Its protein is CASSSIRGDRYNEQFF.

The J gene is TRBJ2-4, the V gene TRBV12-3 or TRBV12-4; D may be TRBD1 (6 bases). There are 19 residues in the CDR3. The V and J ends lost 0 bases and 0 bases respectively, with 18 bases between them. Here the CDR3 DNA reads TGTGCCAGCAGTTTAGCGCGAGGGACAAAAAATCTAGCCAAAAACATTCAGTACTTC. Translating gives CASSLARGTKNLAKNIQYF.

The chain links TRBV20-1 to TRBJ1-6, with D maybe TRBD1 (6 bases). The V gene's germline CDR1 is DFQATT and CDR2 SNEGSKA (reference sequence). The CDR3 consists of 13 residues. The V and J ends lost 6 bases and 9 bases respectively, with 15 bases between them. The DNA for the CDR3 is TGCAGTGCCCTAGGGGGTCTTGGTTCACCCCTCCACTTT. It encodes CSALGGLGSPLHF.

In DNA, the CDR3 is TGTGCCAGCACCCCGACAGGGGGTTTGGGGGGCGTCCAGTACTTC. Its protein is CASTPTGGLGGVQYF. The chain has TRBV12-3 or TRBV12-4 and TRBJ2-7, with 9 bases identical to TRBD1. The CDR3 extends over 15 amino acids. The V and J ends lost 7 bases and 10 bases, in that order; junction bases with no gene match: 17.

The rearrangement joins TRBV25-1 to TRBJ2-2, with 7 bases lining up with TRBD2. CDR1 is MGHDK and CDR2 is SYGVNS in the germline V gene. There are 17 residues in the CDR3. V was pared by 1 base and J by 4 bases, with 9 bases of the junction left unmatched. CDR3 sequence reads: CASSEFRGGPGTGELFF. Written as DNA, the CDR3 is TGTGCCAGCAGTGAATTTAGGGGAGGGCCGGGCACCGGGGAGCTGTTTTTT.

V and J are TRBV12-3 or TRBV12-4 and TRBJ1-1, with D unresolved. V was clipped by 3 bases and J by 3 bases, with 17 bases between them. The CDR3 has 16 amino acids. In nucleotides, the CDR3 is TGTGCCAGCAGTTTCTTTTTAGCCTCTCCGGACACTGAAGCTTTCTTT. Residues: CASSFFLASPDTEAFF.